The 12 T cell receptor beta chains given below trace back to one sample, sequenced in a study of blood T cell repertoires in COVID-19. Some clones are missing from TCRdb's copy, which holds only in-frame ones; the method was immunoSEQ multiplex PCR. The data show roughly 24,000 clones, with 85% to 90% seen just once and 1.7% held by the top ten. Specimen: peripheral blood. Receptors were obtained from a woman in her sixties with active COVID-19.

J is TRBJ2-1 and V is TRBV28, with 7 bases fitting TRBD1. The junction had 9 bases not matched to a gene; V was cut back by 7 bases and J by 6 bases. Per germline, CDR1 MDHEN and CDR2 SYDVKM. The CDR3 extends over 14 amino acids. CDR3 sequence: CASTFGAGGNEQFF. As DNA, the CDR3 is TGTGCCAGCACCTTTGGGGCAGGGGGCAATGAGCAGTTCTTC.

CDR3 in amino acids: CASSGTGDIYGYTF. CDR3 sequence (DNA): TGCGCCAGCAGTGGGACAGGGGACATCTATGGCTACACCTTC. The rearrangement links TRBV5-1 to TRBJ1-2; 10 positions agree with TRBD1. V lost 5 bases to trimming and J lost 4 bases; unmatched junction nucleotides: 5. Germline V gives CDR1 SGHRS, CDR2 YFSETQ. The CDR3 is made up of 14 amino acids.

The chain links TRBV7-9 to TRBJ2-1; TRBD2 matches at 12 bases. The V and J ends lost 1 base and 7 bases, in that order; junction bases with no gene match: 5. The CDR3 contains 16 residues. Germline loops: CDR1 SEHNR, CDR2 FQNEAQ (reference sequence). For the CDR3, the DNA is TGTGCCAGCAGCTTAGTAGTCCTAGCGGGAGGGAATGAGCAGTTCTTC. As protein: CASSLVVLAGGNEQFF.

The chain recombines TRBV27 with TRBJ2-7; D is undetermined. The CDR3 extends over 14 amino acids. The germline V and J ends were trimmed by 4 bases and 0 bases, with 10 bases remaining between them. Germline CDR1 and CDR2: MNHEY and SMNVEV (reference sequence). For the CDR3, the DNA is TGTGCCAGCAGTTCGTCAGGCGACTCCTACGAGCAGTACTTC. This gives the protein CASSSSGDSYEQYF.

The chain is built from TRBV3-1 (or the pseudogene TRBV3-2) and TRBJ2-2; no clear D. There are 12 residues in the CDR3. The V gene's germline CDR1 is LGHDT and CDR2 YNNKEL (reference sequence). V was shortened by 3 bases and J by 6 bases, with 5 bases between the two germline ends. The CDR3 spells CASSHFSGELFF. CDR3 bases: TGTGCCAGCAGCCATTTCTCCGGGGAGCTGTTTTTT.

The chain recombines TRBV5-5 with TRBJ1-6; D is ambiguous. Germline assignment: CDR1 SGHKS and CDR2 YYEKEE (reference sequence). The V end was cut by 4 bases, the J end by 3 bases, with 20 bases between. The CDR3 sequence is 18 residues long. The CDR3 is CASSTWRAGPNYNSPLHF. The CDR3 nucleotides read TGTGCCAGCAGCACCTGGCGGGCAGGCCCCAACTATAATTCACCCCTCCACTTT.

V and J are TRBV3-1 (or the pseudogene TRBV3-2) and TRBJ1-2; 7 nucleotides align to TRBD1. There are 15 residues in the CDR3. The J segment lost 8 bases and the V segment lost 0 bases, leaving 9 bases of the junction unmatched. The germline V gene has CDR1 LGHDT and CDR2 YNNKEL (reference sequence). CDR3 amino acids: CASSQDPQGVGGYTF. The CDR3 DNA sequence: TGTGCCAGCAGCCAAGATCCCCAGGGGGTGGGAGGCTACACCTTC.

The V call is TRBV19, the J call TRBJ2-3; D uncertain. The CDR3 is 14 residues long. Per germline, CDR1 LNHDA and CDR2 SQIVND (reference sequence). V gave up 7 bases and J gave up 0 bases, with 11 bases separating them. CDR3 region: CASTFSGSTDTQYF. The CDR3 DNA sequence: TGTGCCAGTACCTTTTCCGGGAGCACAGATACGCAGTATTTT. The variable domain in full, with the rest retrieved from reference TRBV19 and TRBJ2-3, is DGGITQSPKYLFRKEGQNVTLSCEQNLNHDAMYWYRQDPGQGLRLIYYSQIVNDFQKGDIAEGYSVSREKKESFPLTVTSAQKNPTAFYLCASTFSGSTDTQYFGPGTRLTVL.

The chain has TRBV7-9 and TRBJ2-1; the D gene is possibly TRBD2 (5 bases). The V gene lost 6 bases and the J gene lost 8 bases, with 11 bases spanning the gap. Looked up from germline, CDR1 is SEHNR and CDR2 is FQNEAQ (reference sequence). CDR3 length: 12 residues. The CDR3 DNA is TGTGCCAGCAGTCTCGCGGGCTATGAGCAGTTCTTC. Translation gives CASSLAGYEQFF.

The chain carries TRBV30 and TRBJ2-3, with a weak D call TRBD1 (6 bases). Trimming stripped 2 bases from V and 4 bases from J, with 16 bases between. The CDR3 is 15 amino acids. Germline CDR1 is GTSNPN and CDR2 is SVGIG (reference sequence). The CDR3 protein is CAWSPTGFLADTQYF. The CDR3 DNA reads TGTGCCTGGAGTCCAACAGGGTTTTTGGCAGATACGCAGTATTTT.

J is TRBJ2-5 and V is TRBV6-6; 8 bases match TRBD2. Germline trimming cut 5 bases from V and 4 bases from J; bases unmatched to any gene: 3. The length of the CDR3 is 13 residues. The V gene's germline CDR1 is MNHNY and CDR2 SVGAGI (reference sequence). The DNA of the CDR3 is TGTGCCAGCAGTAGCGGGAGTCCAGAGACCCAGTACTTC. Amino acid sequence: CASSSGSPETQYF.

This clone has just one count. The chain combines TRBV13 with TRBJ1-4, with 8 bases lining up with TRBD1. Losses at the gene ends were 2 bases for V and 8 bases for J; bases not matched to a gene: 7. Germline-derived CDR1 and CDR2 are PRHDT and FYEKMQ (reference sequence). The CDR3 is 15 residues long. The CDR3 DNA reads TGTGCCAGCAGCTTATCGACAGGGGCGAACGAAAAACTGTTTTTT. This codes for CASSLSTGANEKLFF.